The 10 T cell receptor beta chains reported below all come from one sample, sequenced in a study of identical twins. Each CDR3 protein is one row after TCRdb ran MiXCR on the 5' RACE reads. The table has 700,000 to 950,000 distinct CDR3 sequences, around an eighth seen once. This same sample was also part of a study on yellow fever vaccine responses in identical twins.

The specimen sequenced was PBMCs. The receptors were sampled from a woman under 30 in good health.

The table lists this clonotype with many counts. The chain uses TRBV20-1 and TRBJ2-4; D ambiguous. Germline V gene sequence: CDR1 DFQATT, CDR2 SNEGSKA (reference sequence). This CDR3 region has 12 residues. The CDR3 sequence: CSGSTDKNIQYF. CDR3 sequence (DNA): TGCAGCGGATCGACTGACAAAAACATTCAGTACTTC.

This clonotype was recorded a few times. This chain joins TRBV7-9 and TRBJ1-1; weak D call: TRBD1 (5 bases). Germline V gene data show CDR1 as SEHNR and CDR2 as FQNEAQ (reference sequence). The CDR3 contains 15 residues. Trimming removed 3 bases from V and 2 bases from J, with 13 bases in between. The CDR3 nucleotides are TGTGCCAGCAGCTTCGACTTGACAGAAAACACTGAAGCTTTCTTT. It codes for CASSFDLTENTEAFF.

The chain combines TRBV10-3 with TRBJ2-1; the match to TRBD2 covers 13 bases. V shed 4 bases, J shed 6 bases, and the junction held 3 bases outside the gene matches. Germline assignment: CDR1 ENHRY and CDR2 SYGVKD. This CDR3 has 15 residues. CDR3 DNA: TGTGCCATCAGTGCGACTAGCGGGAGGCTCAATGAGCAGTTCTTC. It encodes CAISATSGRLNEQFF.

This clonotype occurred a few times. V and J are TRBV7-9 and TRBJ1-4; 9 bases map to TRBD1. V gave up 2 bases and J gave up 7 bases; unmatched junction bases: 5. There are 15 residues in the CDR3. Germline CDR1 reads SEHNR; CDR2 reads FQNEAQ (reference sequence). In DNA form, the CDR3 reads TGTGCCAGCAGCTTATTAACAGGGGGCAGTGAAAAACTGTTTTTT. Encoded protein: CASSLLTGGSEKLFF.

The chain combines TRBV21-1 with TRBJ2-5; whether TRBD2, the table's D call, matches the DNA was not checked. TRBV21-1 is a pseudogene segment. The CDR3 covers 16 residues. CDR3 residues: CASSKGSGRGQETQYF. CDR3 in DNA: TGTGCCAGCAGCAAAGGTAGCGGACGCGGACAAGAGACCCAGTACTTC.

This chain uses TRBV7-2 with TRBJ2-3, with 10 positions matching TRBD2. Germline V CDR1 and CDR2: SGHTA, FQGNSA. The CDR3 has 17 amino acids. Germline trimming cut 5 bases from V and 3 bases from J; bases unmatched to any gene: 11. This CDR3 reads CASSISRISGGTDTQYF. The CDR3 region has the DNA TGTGCCAGCAGCATTAGTCGTATTAGCGGGGGGACAGATACGCAGTATTTT.

The CDR3 DNA reads TGTGCCAGCAGTGATTCCGGGACTCTGGGAGATACGCAGTATTTT. It codes for CASSDSGTLGDTQYF. This sequence joins TRBV25-1 and TRBJ2-3; weak D call: TRBD2 (6 bases). CDR3 length: 15 residues. CDR1 MGHDK and CDR2 SYGVNS come from the germline V gene. V was clipped by 3 bases and J by 5 bases, with 15 bases between them.

This clonotype was detected a few times. The chain has TRBV12-3 or TRBV12-4 and TRBJ2-1; weak D call: TRBD2 (5 bases). The CDR3 totals 15 residues. The germline V and J ends were trimmed by 6 bases and 7 bases, with 19 bases remaining between them. CDR3 amino acids: CASSRWRTRGNEQFF. In DNA form, the CDR3 reads TGTGCCAGCAGCCGGTGGAGGACTCGAGGGAATGAGCAGTTCTTC.

This clonotype was seen a handful of times. V usage is TRBV11-2 and J usage is TRBJ2-1, with no clear D. There are 16 residues in the CDR3. The V end lost 5 bases, the J end lost 2 bases, and 16 bases lay between the germline ends. Germline V CDR1 and CDR2: SGHAT, FQNNGV. In DNA form, the CDR3 reads TGTGCCAGCAGCGAACGCTGGGGATCGGCCTACAATGAGCAGTTCTTC. It codes for CASSERWGSAYNEQFF. Full variable domain (missing parts from reference TRBV11-2 and TRBJ2-1): EAGVAQSPRYKIIEKRQSVAFWCNPISGHATLYWYQQILGQGPKLLIQFQNNGVVDDSQLPKDRFSAERLKGVDSTLKIQPAKLEDSAVYLCASSERWGSAYNEQFFGPGTRLTVL.

The gene calls are TRBV10-3 and TRBJ2-7; D remains ambiguous. CDR3 length equals 14 residues. Trimming took off 2 bases at V and 0 bases at J, with 8 bases between the two ends. CDR1 is ENHRY and CDR2 is SYGVKD in the germline V gene. CDR3 protein: CAISEAASSYEQYF. Written as DNA, the CDR3 is TGTGCCATCAGTGAGGCAGCCAGCTCCTACGAGCAGTACTTC.